This T cell receptor (beta chain) originates from a study of blood T cells in healthy people across ages. Study summary: About one barcoded TCR beta cDNA was captured per two T cells.

Primed by a sample-barcoded 5' primer and a J-beta primer mix, a second PCR proceeded for about 6 to 12 cycles. In TCRdb, the 5' RACE reads were re-called with MiXCR into one record per CDR3 protein. The sample consists of roughly 410,000 distinct CDR3 sequences, roughly half of them appearing once. Germline V CDR1 and CDR2: SGHTA, FQGTGA. The CDR3 contains 17 residues. V lost 5 bases, J lost 6 bases, and 14 bases stayed unmatched. Researchers collected around 10 milliliters of peripheral blood from every single donor. Study conclusions and caveats: A roughly linear fall in TCR beta diversity per million T cells was seen with increasing age. Diversity estimated from one million T cells was considered an underestimate.

As regards this clonotype: Its matching antigen is unknown.

This receptor was identified in a man in his 60s in good health. The chain combines TRBV7-3 with TRBJ2-3, with 10 bases aligning to TRBD2. Sequenced sample: blood. CDR3 sequence (DNA): TGTGCCAGCAGCCCGCGTAGGCTAGCGGGAGCATGGGATACGCAGTATTTT. It yields the protein CASSPRRLAGAWDTQYF.